These 3 T cell receptor beta chains were sequenced from one sample in a study of response to subunit inactivated influenza vaccine. TCRdb re-derived calls from the RT-PCR reads in MiXCR, one entry per CDR3 protein. There are more than 600,000 distinct CDR3 sequences in the sample; roughly 20% occur only once, and about 11% lies in the top ten. Sequencing was performed on PBMCs from blood, taken approximately 5 days after vaccination. These TCRs come from a man aged 45-60 years who received an inactivated influenza vaccine.

This clonotype was counted ten times or more. The chain has TRBV7-8 and TRBJ1-1; D call uncertain. The CDR3 has 13 amino acids. Germline V gene data show CDR1 as SGHVS and CDR2 as FQNEAQ. V was clipped by 5 bases and J by 4 bases, with 11 bases between them. The CDR3 here is CASSLGKGTEAFF. DNA of the CDR3: TGTGCCAGCAGCCTGGGGAAGGGCACTGAAGCTTTCTTT.

CDR3 nucleotide sequence: TGTGCCAGCAGCTCAGCCAGGGGGAAAAATGAAAAACTGTTTTTT. It yields the protein CASSSARGKNEKLFF. The rearrangement joins TRBV7-9 to TRBJ1-4; 7 bases agree with TRBD1. After removal of 4 bases from V and 5 bases from J, the junction contained 7 bases not matched to a gene. Germline loops: CDR1 SEHNR, CDR2 FQNEAQ (reference sequence). This CDR3 is built from 15 residues.

This clonotype was picked up many times. For the CDR3, the DNA is TGTGCCAGCAGCCACAGGGGTTCGGACGAGCAGTACTTC. As protein: CASSHRGSDEQYF. The chain carries TRBV12-3 or TRBV12-4 and TRBJ2-7; TRBD1 aligns across 7 bases. This CDR3 region has 13 residues. Trimming cost V 6 bases and J 5 bases; bases outside gene matches: 7.